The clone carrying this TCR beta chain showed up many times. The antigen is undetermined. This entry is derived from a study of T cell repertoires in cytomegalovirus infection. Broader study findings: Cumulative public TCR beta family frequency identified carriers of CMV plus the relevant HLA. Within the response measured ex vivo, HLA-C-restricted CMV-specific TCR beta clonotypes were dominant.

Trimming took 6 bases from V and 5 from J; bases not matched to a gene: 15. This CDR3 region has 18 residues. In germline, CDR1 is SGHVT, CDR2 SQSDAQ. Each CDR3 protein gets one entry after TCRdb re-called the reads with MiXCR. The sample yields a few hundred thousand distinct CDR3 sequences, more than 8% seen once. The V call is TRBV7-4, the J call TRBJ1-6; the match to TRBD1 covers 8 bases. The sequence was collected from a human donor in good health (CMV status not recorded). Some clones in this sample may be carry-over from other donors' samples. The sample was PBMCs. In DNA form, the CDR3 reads TGTGCCAGCAGACGAGGGGTGCACAGGGGGGCCGATAATTCACCCCTCCACTTT. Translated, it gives CASRRGVHRGADNSPLHF.